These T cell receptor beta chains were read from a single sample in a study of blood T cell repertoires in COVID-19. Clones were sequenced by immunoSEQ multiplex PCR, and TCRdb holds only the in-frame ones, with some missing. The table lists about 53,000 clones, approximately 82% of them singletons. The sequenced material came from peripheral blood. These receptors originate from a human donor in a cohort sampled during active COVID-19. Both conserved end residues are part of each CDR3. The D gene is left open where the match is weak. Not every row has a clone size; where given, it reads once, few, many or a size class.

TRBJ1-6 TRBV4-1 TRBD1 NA CASSQEPQGAALHF TGCGCCAGCAGCCAAGAACCTCAGGGGGCAGCCCTCCACTTT
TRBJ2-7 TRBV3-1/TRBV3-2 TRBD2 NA CASSQDTSGKVAYEQYF TGTGCCAGCAGCCAAGATACCAGCGGGAAGGTCGCCTACGAGCAGTACTTC
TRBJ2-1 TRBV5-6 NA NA CASSLAGDEQFF TGTGCCAGCAGCCTGGCAGGGGATGAGCAGTTCTTC
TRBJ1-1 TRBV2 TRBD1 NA CASDRGGNTEAFF TGTGCCAGCGACAGGGGTGGCAACACTGAAGCTTTCTTT
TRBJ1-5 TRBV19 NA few CASRESGGRAQHF TGTGCCAGTAGAGAATCCGGGGGACGGGCCCAGCATTTT
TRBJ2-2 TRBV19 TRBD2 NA CASSTALAGVTGELFF TGTGCCAGTAGTACCGCCCTAGCGGGGGTGACCGGGGAGCTGTTTTTT
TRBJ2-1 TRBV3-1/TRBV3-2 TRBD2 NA CASSPGGGDYNEQFF TGTGCCAGCAGCCCGGGCGGGGGGGACTACAATGAGCAGTTCTTC
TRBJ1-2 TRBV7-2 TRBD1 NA CASSLSWTGWQDGYTF TGTGCCAGCAGCTTATCGTGGACAGGGTGGCAAGATGGCTACACCTTC
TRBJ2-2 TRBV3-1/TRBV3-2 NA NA CASSSTGELFF TGTGCCAGCAGCTCGACCGGGGAGCTGTTTTTT
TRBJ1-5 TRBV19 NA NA CASSSPPGVRNQPQHF TGTGCCAGTAGTTCACCGCCCGGGGTTCGGAATCAGCCCCAGCATTTT
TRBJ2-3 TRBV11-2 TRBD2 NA CASSLRGGRSDTQYF TGTGCCAGCAGCCTTCGGGGGGGCCGGTCAGATACGCAGTATTTT
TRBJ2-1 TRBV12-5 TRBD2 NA CARRLAGGNEQFF TGTGCCAGGCGACTAGCGGGGGGCAATGAGCAGTTCTTC
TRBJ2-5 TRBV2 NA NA CASRQDRSETQYF TGTGCCAGCAGGCAGGACAGAAGTGAGACCCAGTACTTC
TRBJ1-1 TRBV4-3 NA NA CASSQGIHQTLKEAFF TGCGCCAGCAGCCAAGGAATTCACCAGACTCTTAAAGAAGCTTTCTTT
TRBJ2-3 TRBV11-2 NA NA CASSSRTIPTQYF TGTGCCAGCAGCTCGCGGACTATCCCTACGCAGTATTTT
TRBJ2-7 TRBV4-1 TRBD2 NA CASSLAGGSYEQYF TGCGCCAGCTCACTAGCGGGGGGCTCCTACGAGCAGTACTTC
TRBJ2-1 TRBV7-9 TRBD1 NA CASSLRDRYNEQFF TGTGCCAGCAGCTTACGGGACAGGTACAATGAGCAGTTCTTC
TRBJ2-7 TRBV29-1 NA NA CSVVESSYEQYF TGCAGCGTTGTCGAGAGCTCCTACGAGCAGTACTTC
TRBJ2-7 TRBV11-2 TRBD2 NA CASSLRRPGLAGSSYEQYF TGTGCCAGCAGCCTTCGTAGGCCGGGACTAGCGGGCAGCTCCTACGAGCAGTACTTC
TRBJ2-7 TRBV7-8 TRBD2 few CASQGGSGIYEQYF TGTGCCAGCCAAGGGGGTAGCGGGATCTACGAGCAGTACTTC
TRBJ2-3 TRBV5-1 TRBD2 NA CASSKGGLAGTDTQYF TGCGCCAGCAGCAAAGGCGGACTAGCGGGGACAGATACGCAGTATTTT
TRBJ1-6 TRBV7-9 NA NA CATTEGLSLNSPLHF TGTGCCACCACGGAGGGATTAAGTTTGAATTCACCCCTCCACTTT
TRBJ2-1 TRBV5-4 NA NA CASRALGRVNEQFF TGTGCCAGCAGGGCGCTAGGTAGAGTCAATGAGCAGTTCTTC